The 14 T cell receptor beta chains listed next were all sequenced from one sample in a study of T cells in localized non-small cell lung cancer. Assay used: immunoSEQ multiplex PCR; TCRdb lists only in-frame clones, some missing. Of approximately 76,000 clones listed, around 80% are singletons. The sample here was peripheral blood, taken before any cancer treatment. These receptors all stem from a female donor older than 55 with stage I lung adenocarcinoma.

The rearrangement uses TRBV7-3 and TRBJ2-1, with 13 bases that match TRBD2. Germline trimming cut 4 bases from V and 4 bases from J; bases unmatched to any gene: 1. Germline-derived CDR1 and CDR2 are SGHTA and FQGTGA. The CDR3 sequence is 15 residues long. The CDR3 loop is CASSSGLAGYNEQFF. CDR3 nucleotides: TGTGCCAGCAGCTCGGGACTAGCGGGGTACAATGAGCAGTTCTTC.

This rearrangement joins TRBV4-2 to TRBJ2-7; D ambiguous. This CDR3 has 15 residues. Germline V lookup: CDR1 LGHNA, CDR2 YNFKEQ. V shed 0 bases and J shed 2 bases, with 11 bases lying between them. The CDR3: CASSQDASGPYEQYF. In nucleotides, the CDR3 is TGTGCCAGCAGCCAAGACGCTTCGGGCCCCTACGAGCAGTACTTC.

The chain is built from TRBV28 and TRBJ1-1; 10 bases map to TRBD1. J lost 2 bases, V lost 5 bases, and 8 bases had no gene match. Germline V gene lookup returns CDR1 MDHEN and CDR2 SYDVKM. The CDR3 consists of 16 residues. Here the CDR3 reads CASSLRRTGGNTEAFF. The DNA of the CDR3 is TGTGCCAGCAGTCTAAGGCGGACAGGGGGAAACACTGAAGCTTTCTTT.

By share, this clone ranks as hyperexpanded. This chain uses TRBV29-1 with TRBJ1-2; 9 bases agree with TRBD1. Germline V lookup: CDR1 SQVTM, CDR2 ANQGSEA. After removal of 4 bases from V and 7 bases from J, the junction contained 7 bases not matched to a gene. CDR3 length: 13 residues. The CDR3: CSVGGTGQGGYTF. CDR3 coding DNA: TGCAGCGTTGGGGGGACAGGGCAGGGTGGCTACACCTTC. Looking up the rest from reference TRBV29-1 and TRBJ1-2 gives the full variable domain: SAVISQKPSRDICQRGTSLTIQCQVDSQVTMMFWYRQQPGQSLTLIATANQGSEATYESGFVIDKFPISRPNLTFSTLTVSNMSPEDSSIYLCSVGGTGQGGYTFGSGTRLTVV.

This clone occurred a few times. The chain carries TRBV30 and TRBJ2-7; D is ambiguous. CDR3 length equals 16 residues. V was shortened by 0 bases and J by 0 bases, with 15 bases between the two germline ends. Germline assignment: CDR1 GTSNPN and CDR2 SVGIG (reference sequence). The CDR3 spells CAWSVGWGPNSYEQYF. CDR3 nucleotide sequence: TGTGCCTGGAGTGTAGGATGGGGTCCCAACTCCTACGAGCAGTACTTC.

The chain carries TRBV6-5 and TRBJ1-1, with 10 bases aligning to TRBD1. CDR1 MNHEY and CDR2 SVGAGI come from the germline V gene. The CDR3 runs 14 residues. After removal of 6 bases from V and 5 bases from J, the junction contained 6 bases not matched to a gene. The CDR3 bases are TGTGCCAGCAGGTTCGGACAGGGGGGGACTGAAGCTTTCTTT. Protein: CASRFGQGGTEAFF.

The chain combines TRBV19 with TRBJ1-1, with TRBD1 as a possible D gene (6 bases). This CDR3 is built from 15 residues. CDR1 is LNHDA, CDR2 SQIVND, per germline (reference sequence). The V end was cut by 9 bases, the J end by 0 bases, with 17 bases between. CDR3: CASVVGGGMNTEAFF. CDR3 nucleotide sequence: TGTGCCAGCGTAGTTGGGGGGGGCATGAACACTGAAGCTTTCTTT.

The chain has TRBV9 and TRBJ2-4, with no clear D. The germline CDR1 and CDR2 sequences are SGDLS and YYNGEE. The CDR3 spans 16 residues. The V end was cut by 1 base, the J end by 3 bases, with 14 bases between. The CDR3 loop is CASSVLTGLGKNIQYF. In nucleotides, the CDR3 is TGTGCCAGCAGCGTATTAACGGGCCTCGGCAAAAACATTCAGTACTTC. The whole variable domain, remainder taken from reference TRBV9 and TRBJ2-4, is DSGVTQTPKHLITATGQRVTLRCSPRSGDLSVYWYQQSLDQGLQFLIQYYNGEERAKGNILERFSAQQFPDLHSELNLSSLELGDSALYFCASSVLTGLGKNIQYFGAGTRLSVL.

CDR3 nucleotide sequence: TGTGCCAGCAGCCAAGGAAGGTGGGAGCAGTACTTC. Translating it yields CASSQGRWEQYF. The V call is TRBV14, the J call TRBJ2-7; D is unresolved. The V gene's germline CDR1 is SGHDN and CDR2 FVKESK. This CDR3 is built from 12 residues. With 1 base removed from V and 7 bases from J, the gap between germline ends came to 8 bases.

The chain combines TRBV9 with TRBJ2-3; weak D call: TRBD1 (7 bases). The CDR3 runs 16 residues. The ends were cut back, 2 bases at V and 6 bases at J, with 19 bases in the middle. Germline lookup yields CDR1 SGDLS and CDR2 YYNGEE. CDR3 in DNA: TGTGCCAGCAGCGTCCAATCGACAGGGAGGTTGGATACGCAGTATTTT. Its protein product is CASSVQSTGRLDTQYF.

The J gene is TRBJ2-7, the V gene TRBV27; 12 bases match TRBD2. Germline V gives CDR1 MNHEY, CDR2 SMNVEV (reference sequence). Trimming at V came to 5 bases and at J to 1 base, leaving 3 bases not matched to a gene. The CDR3 length is 15 residues. CDR3 sequence: CASSPSGRASYEQYF. Written as DNA, the CDR3 is TGTGCCAGCAGTCCTAGCGGGAGGGCATCCTACGAGCAGTACTTC.

The rearrangement links TRBV27 to TRBJ2-3; D uncertain. V was clipped by 8 bases and J by 9 bases, with 15 bases between them. CDR1 and CDR2 from the germline V gene are MNHEY and SMNVEV (reference sequence). This CDR3 has 12 residues. The CDR3 DNA follows: TGTGCCAGCTCATCGCCATACCTCACGCAGTATTTT. This encodes CASSSPYLTQYF.

This clone has only a few counts. This chain joins TRBV28 and TRBJ2-5; 8 bases map to TRBD2. The germline V gene has CDR1 MDHEN and CDR2 SYDVKM. V lost 2 bases and J lost 0; bases outside the gene matches: 8. The CDR3 contains 17 residues. CDR3: CASSLPLKTSDQETQYF. The DNA for the CDR3 is TGTGCCAGCAGTTTACCCCTGAAGACTAGCGACCAAGAGACCCAGTACTTC.

This clone has more than one count but fewer than ten. This chain connects TRBV4-3 to TRBJ2-3; D remains unclear. Germline V CDR1 and CDR2: LGHNA, YSLEER. Trimming removed 8 bases from V and 4 bases from J, with 19 bases in between. The CDR3 runs to 15 residues. CDR3 protein: CASSPDPRAADTQYF. The CDR3 DNA reads TGCGCCAGCTCCCCGGATCCTAGGGCGGCAGATACGCAGTATTTT.